This T cell receptor (beta chain) comes out of a study of naive and memory T cell subsets. Adult healthy volunteers gave 2.5 ml peripheral blood for whole-blood RNA. A UMI-containing oligonucleotide was joined by 3' ligation to the TCR cDNA template. Input was about 1 to 1000 ng of DNase-treated total RNA without cell sorting. This CDR3 contains 11 residues. With 4 bases clipped from V and 6 bases from J, the junction kept 2 bases outside the gene matches. In germline, CDR1 is SQVTM, CDR2 ANQGSEA. Reverse transcription of blood and skin TCR RNA was primed at alpha and beta constant regions. Four PCR rounds used nested alpha and beta constant region primers plus the SP2 primer. TCRdb recomputed calls from the 5' RACE reads with MiXCR, one row per CDR3 protein. Counted here are over 25,000 distinct CDR3 sequences, roughly 25% occurring once; the ten biggest clones make up around 1.8%.

The chain links TRBV29-1 to TRBJ1-2; 7 bases fit TRBD1. The origin of this receptor is a female donor in good health. The DNA of the CDR3 is TGCAGCGTTGCAGGGGGGGATGGCTACACCTTC. This gives the protein CSVAGGDGYTF.